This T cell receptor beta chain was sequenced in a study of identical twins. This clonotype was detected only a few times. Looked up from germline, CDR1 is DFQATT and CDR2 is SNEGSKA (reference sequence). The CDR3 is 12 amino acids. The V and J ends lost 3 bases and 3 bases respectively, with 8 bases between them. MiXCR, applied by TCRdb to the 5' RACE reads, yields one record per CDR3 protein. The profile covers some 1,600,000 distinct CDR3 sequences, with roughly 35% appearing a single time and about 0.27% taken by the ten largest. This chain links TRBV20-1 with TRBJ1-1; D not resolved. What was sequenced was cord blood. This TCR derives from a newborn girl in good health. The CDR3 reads CSASTYDTEAFF. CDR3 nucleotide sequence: TGCAGTGCTAGCACATATGACACTGAAGCTTTCTTT.